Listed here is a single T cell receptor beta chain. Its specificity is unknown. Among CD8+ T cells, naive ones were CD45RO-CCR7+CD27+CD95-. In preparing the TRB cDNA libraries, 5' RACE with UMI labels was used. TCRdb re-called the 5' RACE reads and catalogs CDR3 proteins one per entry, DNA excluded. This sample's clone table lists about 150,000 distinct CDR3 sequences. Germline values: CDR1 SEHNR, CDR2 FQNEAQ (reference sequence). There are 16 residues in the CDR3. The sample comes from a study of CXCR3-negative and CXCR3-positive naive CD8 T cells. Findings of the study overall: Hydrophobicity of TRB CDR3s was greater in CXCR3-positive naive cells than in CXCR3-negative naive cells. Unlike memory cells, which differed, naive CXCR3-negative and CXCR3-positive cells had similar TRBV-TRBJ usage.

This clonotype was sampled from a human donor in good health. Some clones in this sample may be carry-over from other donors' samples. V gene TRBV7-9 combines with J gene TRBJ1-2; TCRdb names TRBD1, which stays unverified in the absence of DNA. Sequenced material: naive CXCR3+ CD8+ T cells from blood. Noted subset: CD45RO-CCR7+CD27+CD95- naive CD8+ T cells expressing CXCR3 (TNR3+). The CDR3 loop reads CASSPILGGLNYGYTF.